These T cell receptor beta chains were read from a single sample in a study of beta chain features in type 1 diabetes. Libraries were prepared by immunoSEQ multiplex PCR; TCRdb keeps only in-frame clonotypes and omits some of them. The table lists about 230,000 clones, 9.6% of them singletons. The specimen was naive CD4+ T cells from blood. The receptors stem from a young woman in good health. CDR3s include the opening cysteine and the closing phenylalanine or tryptophan. D genes are given only for firm matches. Clone size is not always given. Where it is, it says once, few, many or a class for expanded clones.

d_gene: -
abundance: few
j_gene: TRBJ2-2
v_gene: TRBV19
CDR3nt: TGTGCCAGCACCAATCCAGGCAGGAAGGTGGTCGGGGAGCTGTTTTTT
CDR3aa: CASTNPGRKVVGELFF

d_gene: -
abundance: -
j_gene: TRBJ1-2
v_gene: TRBV9
CDR3nt: TGTGCCAGCAGCGTGTCCACTAGGGATGGCTACACCTTC
CDR3aa: CASSVSTRDGYTF

d_gene: -
abundance: -
j_gene: TRBJ2-3
v_gene: TRBV5-4
CDR3nt: TGTGCCAGCAGCCTCGGAGGCAGCACAGATACGCAGTATTTT
CDR3aa: CASSLGGSTDTQYF

d_gene: -
abundance: -
j_gene: TRBJ1-1
v_gene: TRBV5-5
CDR3nt: TGTGCCAGCAGCACTGGCCCCGGAGGGACTGAAGCTTTCTTT
CDR3aa: CASSTGPGGTEAFF

d_gene: -
abundance: few
j_gene: TRBJ1-5
v_gene: TRBV27
CDR3nt: TGTGCCAGCAGTGGGACAACTAGCAATCAGCCCCAGCATTTT
CDR3aa: CASSGTTSNQPQHF

d_gene: TRBD1
abundance: -
j_gene: TRBJ1-1
v_gene: TRBV6-5
CDR3nt: TGTGCCAGCAGCTCAGGGGGCACTGAAGCTTTCTTT
CDR3aa: CASSSGGTEAFF

d_gene: TRBD2
abundance: few
j_gene: TRBJ2-3
v_gene: TRBV5-1
CDR3nt: TGCGCCAGCAGCTTGGCCGTACTAGCGGGGACAGATACGCAGTATTTT
CDR3aa: CASSLAVLAGTDTQYF

d_gene: -
abundance: -
j_gene: TRBJ1-6
v_gene: TRBV30
CDR3nt: TGTGCCTGGAGCTCCGGACAGCCGAATAATTCACCCCTCCACTTT
CDR3aa: CAWSSGQPNNSPLHF

d_gene: TRBD1
abundance: -
j_gene: TRBJ2-5
v_gene: TRBV30
CDR3nt: TGTGCCTGGAGTGTACTGACAGGGGGTTCCGGGACCCAGTACTTC
CDR3aa: CAWSVLTGGSGTQYF

d_gene: TRBD2
abundance: few
j_gene: TRBJ2-1
v_gene: TRBV18
CDR3nt: TGTGCCAGCTCACCCGGGACTAGCGCCTACAATGAGCAGTTCTTC
CDR3aa: CASSPGTSAYNEQFF

d_gene: -
abundance: -
j_gene: TRBJ1-2
v_gene: TRBV30
CDR3nt: TGTGCCTGGAGTCCCACTAAGAGCTATGGCTACACCTTC
CDR3aa: CAWSPTKSYGYTF

d_gene: -
abundance: few
j_gene: TRBJ1-1
v_gene: TRBV7-9
CDR3nt: TGTGCCAGCAGCTTAGTGGGAGGGATCGGGGGGAGCTCTGAAGCTTTCTTT
CDR3aa: CASSLVGGIGGSSEAFF

d_gene: -
abundance: -
j_gene: TRBJ2-7
v_gene: TRBV7-2
CDR3nt: TGTGCCAGCAGCCTTCTGGGCACCGAGCAGTACTTC
CDR3aa: CASSLLGTEQYF

d_gene: -
abundance: -
j_gene: TRBJ1-2
v_gene: TRBV11-2
CDR3nt: TGTGCCAGCAGCCCTATACAGGGCCCGAACTATGGCTACACCTTC
CDR3aa: CASSPIQGPNYGYTF

d_gene: TRBD1
abundance: -
j_gene: TRBJ2-1
v_gene: TRBV5-1
CDR3nt: TGCGCCAGCAGCCCAGAGACAGGGAGCTCCTACAATGAGCAGTTCTTC
CDR3aa: CASSPETGSSYNEQFF

d_gene: -
abundance: -
j_gene: TRBJ1-2
v_gene: TRBV19
CDR3nt: TGTGCCAGTAGTATTTCAGGGAACTATGGCTACACCTTC
CDR3aa: CASSISGNYGYTF

d_gene: TRBD1
abundance: -
j_gene: TRBJ1-4
v_gene: TRBV28
CDR3nt: TGTGCCAGCAGCATGGACAGGAGGTCAAATGAAAAACTGTTTTTT
CDR3aa: CASSMDRRSNEKLFF

d_gene: TRBD2
abundance: few
j_gene: TRBJ2-7
v_gene: TRBV5-6
CDR3nt: TGTGCCAGCAGCTTGGCGGGACTAGCGTACTACGAGCAGTACTTC
CDR3aa: CASSLAGLAYYEQYF

d_gene: -
abundance: many
j_gene: TRBJ2-7
v_gene: TRBV7-9
CDR3nt: TGTGCCAGCAGCCCGACAGGGACTAGGGAGCAGTACTTC
CDR3aa: CASSPTGTREQYF

d_gene: -
abundance: few
j_gene: TRBJ2-1
v_gene: TRBV19
CDR3nt: TGTGCCAGTAAAGGAGGGACAGCCAAATACAATGAGCAGTTCTTC
CDR3aa: CASKGGTAKYNEQFF